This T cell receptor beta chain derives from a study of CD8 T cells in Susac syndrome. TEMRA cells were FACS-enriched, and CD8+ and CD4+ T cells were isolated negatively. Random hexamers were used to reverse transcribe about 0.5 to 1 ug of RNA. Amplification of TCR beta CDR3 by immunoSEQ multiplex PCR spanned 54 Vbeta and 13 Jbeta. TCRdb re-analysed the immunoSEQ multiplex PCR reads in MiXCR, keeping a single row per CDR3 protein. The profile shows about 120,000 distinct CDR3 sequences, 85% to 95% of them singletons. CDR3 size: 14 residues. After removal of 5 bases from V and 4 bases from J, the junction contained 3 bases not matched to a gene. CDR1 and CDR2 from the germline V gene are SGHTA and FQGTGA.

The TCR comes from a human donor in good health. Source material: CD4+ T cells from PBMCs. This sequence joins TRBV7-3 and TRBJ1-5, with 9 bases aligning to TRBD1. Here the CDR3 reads CASSQTGGNQPQHF. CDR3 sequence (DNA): TGTGCCAGCAGCCAGACAGGGGGTAATCAGCCCCAGCATTTT.